This record covers a single T cell receptor beta chain. Its target is unknown. The junction shows a germline mismatch at one end, possibly a read error. The data were taken from a study of cytomegalovirus exposure and HLA in healthy donors. Study outcomes and limitations: The listing of roughly 160 TCR beta chains classed them as cytomegalovirus-associated. Analysis was carried out at a later point, and it linked a missense DCLRE1C variant to TCR beta V- and J-gene trimming.

PCR primers comprised 60 Vbeta and 13 Jbeta primers. The method was immunoSEQ multiplex PCR; TCRdb's version includes in-frame clones alone and lacks a portion of them. The table records approximately 300,000 clones, 70% to 90% of them present only once. Germline V gene data show CDR1 as SNHLY and CDR2 as FYNNEI. This CDR3 spans 14 amino acids. The chain is built from TRBV2 and TRBJ2-1, with D possibly being TRBD2 (5 bases). The clonotype was recovered from a woman aged 40 to 50 in good health and CMV-seropositive. Specimen: PBMCs. In DNA form, the CDR3 reads TGTGCCAGCGGTGAGGGTGCGACTTACAATGAGCAGTTCTTC. Protein product: CASGEGATYNEQFF. The full variable domain, with the rest looked up from reference TRBV2 and TRBJ2-1, is EPEVTQTPSHQVTQMGQEVILRCVPISNHLYFYWYRQILGQKVEFLVSFYNNEISEKSEIFDDQFSVERPDGSNFTLKIRSTKLEDSAMYFCASGEGATYNEQFFGPGTRLTVL.